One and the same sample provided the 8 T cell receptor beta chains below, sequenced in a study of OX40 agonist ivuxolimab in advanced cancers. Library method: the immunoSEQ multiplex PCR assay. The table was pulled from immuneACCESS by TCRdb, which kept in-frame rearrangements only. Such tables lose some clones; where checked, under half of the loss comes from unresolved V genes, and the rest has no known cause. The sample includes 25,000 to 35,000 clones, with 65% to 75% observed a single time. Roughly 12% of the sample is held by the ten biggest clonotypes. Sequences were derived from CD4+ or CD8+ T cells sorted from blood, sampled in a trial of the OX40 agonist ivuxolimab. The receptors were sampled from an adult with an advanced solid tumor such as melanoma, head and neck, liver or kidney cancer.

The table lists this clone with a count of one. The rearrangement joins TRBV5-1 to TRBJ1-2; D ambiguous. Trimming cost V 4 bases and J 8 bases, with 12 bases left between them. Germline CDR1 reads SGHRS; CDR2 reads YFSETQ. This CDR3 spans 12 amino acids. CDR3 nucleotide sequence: TGCGCCAGCAGCCCGGACTCTTCGGGCTACACCTTC. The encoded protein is CASSPDSSGYTF.

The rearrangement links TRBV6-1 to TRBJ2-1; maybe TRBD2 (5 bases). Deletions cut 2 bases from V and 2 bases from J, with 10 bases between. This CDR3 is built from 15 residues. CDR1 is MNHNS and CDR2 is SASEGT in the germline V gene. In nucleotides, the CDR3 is TGTGCCAGCAGTGAACAGAGCGGTACCTACAATGAGCAGTTCTTC. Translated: CASSEQSGTYNEQFF.

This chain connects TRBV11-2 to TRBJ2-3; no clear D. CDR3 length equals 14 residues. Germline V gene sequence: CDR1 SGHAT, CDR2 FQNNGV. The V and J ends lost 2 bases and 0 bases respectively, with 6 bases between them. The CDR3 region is CASSLKKSTDTQYF. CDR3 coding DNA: TGTGCCAGCAGCTTAAAAAAAAGCACAGATACGCAGTATTTT.

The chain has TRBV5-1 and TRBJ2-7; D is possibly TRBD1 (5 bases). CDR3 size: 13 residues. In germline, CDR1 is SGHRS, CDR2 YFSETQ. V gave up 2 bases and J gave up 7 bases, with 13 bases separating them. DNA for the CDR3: TGCGCCAGCAGCTTTTATTCAGGGCAAGAGCAGTACGTC. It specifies CASSFYSGQEQYV.

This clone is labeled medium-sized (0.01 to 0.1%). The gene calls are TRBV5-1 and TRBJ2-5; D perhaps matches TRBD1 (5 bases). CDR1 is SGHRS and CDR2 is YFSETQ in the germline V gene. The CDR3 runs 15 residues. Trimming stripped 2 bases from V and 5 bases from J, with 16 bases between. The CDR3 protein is CASSFFPGRWETQYF. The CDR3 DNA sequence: TGCGCCAGCAGCTTCTTTCCAGGGCGGTGGGAGACCCAGTACTTC.

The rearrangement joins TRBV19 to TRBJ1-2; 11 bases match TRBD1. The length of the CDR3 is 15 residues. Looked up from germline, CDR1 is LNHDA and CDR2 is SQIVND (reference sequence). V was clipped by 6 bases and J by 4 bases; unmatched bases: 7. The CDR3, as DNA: TGTGCCAGTAGCGGACAGGGGGCGCTTCCCTATGGCTACACCTTC. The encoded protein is CASSGQGALPYGYTF.

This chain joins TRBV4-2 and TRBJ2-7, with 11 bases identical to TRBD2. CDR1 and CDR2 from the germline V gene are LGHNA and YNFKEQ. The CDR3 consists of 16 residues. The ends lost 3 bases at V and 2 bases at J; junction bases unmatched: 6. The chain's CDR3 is CASSHRLAGPPYEQYV. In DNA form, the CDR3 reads TGTGCCAGCAGCCACCGACTAGCGGGGCCCCCCTACGAGCAGTACGTC.

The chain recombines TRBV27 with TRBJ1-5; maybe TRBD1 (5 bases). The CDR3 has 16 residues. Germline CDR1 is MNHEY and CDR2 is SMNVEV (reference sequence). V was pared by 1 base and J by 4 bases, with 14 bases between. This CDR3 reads CASSLWAGFVNQPQHF. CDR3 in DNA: TGTGCCAGCAGTTTATGGGCAGGGTTCGTAAATCAGCCCCAGCATTTT.